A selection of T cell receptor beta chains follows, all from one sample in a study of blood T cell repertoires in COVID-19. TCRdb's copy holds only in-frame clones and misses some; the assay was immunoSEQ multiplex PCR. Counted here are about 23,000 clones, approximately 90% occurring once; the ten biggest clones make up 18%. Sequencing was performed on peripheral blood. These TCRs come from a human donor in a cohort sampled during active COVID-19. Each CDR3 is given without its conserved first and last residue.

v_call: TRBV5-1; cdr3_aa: ASSPGTAETEAF
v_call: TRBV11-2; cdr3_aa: ASSSTREQY
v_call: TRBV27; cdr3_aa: ASSLSAGSNYGYT
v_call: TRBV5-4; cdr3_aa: ASSLGIPSGNEQF
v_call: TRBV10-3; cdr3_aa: AIRDRGITDTQY
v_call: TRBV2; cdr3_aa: ASRSQTGPNYGYT
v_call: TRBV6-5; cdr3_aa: ASSRGQGRAF
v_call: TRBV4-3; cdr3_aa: ASSQELPHGGYNEQF
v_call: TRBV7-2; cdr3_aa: ASSAGQGAGNTIY
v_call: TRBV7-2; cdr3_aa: ASSRGDPQETQY
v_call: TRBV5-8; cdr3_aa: ASSPDRGPSGELF
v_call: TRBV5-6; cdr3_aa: ASSLVAGDTKLF
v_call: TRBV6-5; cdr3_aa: ASRRDSNQPQH
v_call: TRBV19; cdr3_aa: ASSKAGPYEQY
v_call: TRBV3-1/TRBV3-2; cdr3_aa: ASSQDGVANSPLH
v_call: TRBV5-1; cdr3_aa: ASSLAGLAGGQETQY
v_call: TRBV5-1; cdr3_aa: ASSPGTSKNTEAF
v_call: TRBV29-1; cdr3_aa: SVSGQGRNEQF
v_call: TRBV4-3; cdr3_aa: ASSRTGADTQY
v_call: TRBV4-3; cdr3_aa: ASSQDLGQGHSNYGYT
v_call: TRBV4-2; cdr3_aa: ASSQERGRQPQH
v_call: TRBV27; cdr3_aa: ASPQVVTNSYNEQF
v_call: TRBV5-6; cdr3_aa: ASSHKPGPQY
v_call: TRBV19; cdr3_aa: AIQDTEGSPLH
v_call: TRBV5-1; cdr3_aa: ASSLATRTGQETQY
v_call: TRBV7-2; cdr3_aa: ASSSTFNQPQH
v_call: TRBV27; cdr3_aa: ASNPGQGARSPLH
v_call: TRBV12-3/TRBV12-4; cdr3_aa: ASSQQGVTEAF
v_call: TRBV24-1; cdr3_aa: ATAGGGPGTDTQY
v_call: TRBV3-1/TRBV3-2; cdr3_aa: ASSVPGQGLQETQY
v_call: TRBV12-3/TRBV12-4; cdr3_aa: ASSLLNEQY
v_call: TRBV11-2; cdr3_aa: ASERGAGLGNGYT
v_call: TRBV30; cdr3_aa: AWSTRWGRETQY
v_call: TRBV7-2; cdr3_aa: ASSLQGTTGELF
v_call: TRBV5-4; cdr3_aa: ASSGDSYEQY
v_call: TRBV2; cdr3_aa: ASISGNEQF
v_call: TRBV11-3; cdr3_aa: ASSLGTPDYNEQF
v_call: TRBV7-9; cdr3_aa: ASSPRRAGTEAF
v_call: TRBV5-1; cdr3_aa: ASSAGRGGTDTQY
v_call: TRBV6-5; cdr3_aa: ASRPRGTGELF
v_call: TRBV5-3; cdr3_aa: ARSLEGQGPLAETQY
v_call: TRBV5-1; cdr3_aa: ASRIQGPNTEAF
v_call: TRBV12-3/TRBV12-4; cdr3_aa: ASSPSLYEQY
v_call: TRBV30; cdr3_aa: AWGHPAGLGYT
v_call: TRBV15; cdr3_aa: ATSRTDRVTEAF